Given below is one TCR beta chain in context. Libraries were prepared by immunoSEQ multiplex PCR; TCRdb keeps only in-frame clonotypes and omits some of them. The data contain about 26,000 clones, roughly 84% of them singletons. The sample belongs to a study of T cell clonotyping in hematopoietic cell transplantation. CDR1 is SGHRS and CDR2 is YFSETQ in the germline V gene. The V end lost 0 bases, the J end lost 0 bases, and 10 bases lay between the germline ends. The CDR3 consists of 16 residues. Specified time point: recipient sample about 28 days before transplant, after cytoreduction. The chain couples TRBV5-1 to TRBJ1-5; D unresolved. The source was peripheral blood mononuclear cells, collected before stem cell transplant. The receptor's source is a woman in her fifties or sixties with acute myeloid leukemia. Some clones in this sample may be carry-over from other donors' samples. The chain's CDR3 is CASSLGPGNSNQPQHF. Written as DNA, the CDR3 is TGCGCCAGCAGCTTGGGCCCGGGAAATAGCAATCAGCCCCAGCATTTT.